Listed here are 22 T cell receptor beta chains from one sample, sequenced in a study of cytomegalovirus exposure and HLA in healthy donors. The PCR contained 60 Vbeta and 13 Jbeta primers. The method was immunoSEQ multiplex PCR; TCRdb's version includes in-frame clones alone and lacks a portion of them. Of about 150,000 clones in the sample, around 80% were seen once. The sequenced material came from PBMCs. These receptors were taken from a man younger than 40 in good health and CMV-seropositive.

About this clone itself: Other DNA sequences in the sample encode the same CDR3. The chain links TRBV19 to TRBJ2-1; TRBD1 might be the D (6 bases). The CDR3 covers 13 residues. Germline CDR1 LNHDA, CDR2 SQIVND (reference sequence). V lost 3 bases, J lost 5 bases, and 8 bases lay in between. The CDR3, as DNA: TGTGCCAGTAGTATTGGGACAAACAATGAGCAGTTCTTC. Protein sequence: CASSIGTNNEQFF.

The chain combines TRBV28 with TRBJ2-7, with a possible D match to TRBD1 (6 bases). The CDR3 is 14 amino acids. Trimming stripped 6 bases from V and 3 bases from J, with 15 bases between. CDR1 is MDHEN and CDR2 is SYDVKM in the germline V gene. The CDR3 reads CASRSSGADYEQYF. The DNA for the CDR3 is TGTGCCAGCAGGTCTTCAGGGGCTGACTACGAGCAGTACTTC.

This clone appeared a few times. The gene calls are TRBV9 and TRBJ2-2; TRBD2 is a possible D gene (5 bases). Germline lookup yields CDR1 SGDLS and CDR2 YYNGEE. Trimming left V 6 bases short and J 2 bases short, with 14 bases between. The length of the CDR3 is 15 residues. The CDR3 sequence is CASTPGAANTGELFF. The CDR3 DNA is TGTGCCAGCACCCCAGGAGCGGCCAACACCGGGGAGCTGTTTTTT. Looking up the rest from reference TRBV9 and TRBJ2-2 gives the full variable domain: DSGVTQTPKHLITATGQRVTLRCSPRSGDLSVYWYQQSLDQGLQFLIQYYNGEERAKGNILERFSAQQFPDLHSELNLSSLELGDSALYFCASTPGAANTGELFFGEGSRLTVL.

The rearrangement joins TRBV27 to TRBJ1-1; unclear D gene. This CDR3 comprises 13 residues. Germline lookup yields CDR1 MNHEY and CDR2 SMNVEV (reference sequence). V was cut by 10 bases and J by 0 bases, with 12 bases left in between. The CDR3 sequence is CATGRRMNTEAFF. The CDR3 region has the DNA TGTGCCACAGGCAGAAGGATGAACACTGAAGCTTTCTTT.

V gene TRBV5-1 combines with J gene TRBJ2-7; no definite D call. Trimming left V 1 base short and J 5 bases short, with 16 bases between. The CDR3 has 15 residues. Per the germline V gene, CDR1 is SGHRS and CDR2 is YFSETQ. The CDR3 spells CASSLSGFLAHEQYF. The CDR3, as DNA: TGCGCCAGCAGCTTGTCTGGCTTTCTTGCCCACGAGCAGTACTTC.

This clone has a single count. CDR3 in amino acids: CASSAPPGRTDTQYF. CDR3 DNA sequence: TGTGCCAGCAGCGCCCCGCCCGGGAGAACAGATACGCAGTATTTT. This chain links TRBV9 with TRBJ2-3; D perhaps matches TRBD2 (6 bases). CDR1 and CDR2 from the germline V gene are SGDLS and YYNGEE. This CDR3 region has 15 residues. Trimming removed 3 bases at V and 3 bases at J, with 14 bases between.

The chain has TRBV19 and TRBJ1-5; TRBD1 aligns across 10 bases. V trimming: 10 bases; J trimming: 2 bases; junction bases outside the gene matches: 11. CDR3 length: 16 amino acids. CDR1 and CDR2 from the germline V gene are LNHDA and SQIVND (reference sequence). The CDR3 protein is CATSGTGVLGNQPQHF. Here the CDR3 DNA reads TGTGCCACCTCCGGGACAGGGGTTCTAGGCAATCAGCCCCAGCATTTT.

The chain joins TRBV7-8 to TRBJ2-1, with 14 nucleotides matching TRBD2. Trimming at V came to 3 bases and at J to 9 bases, leaving 16 bases not matched to a gene. The CDR3 totals 19 residues. The germline V gene has CDR1 SGHVS and CDR2 FQNEAQ. The CDR3 DNA follows: TGTGCCAGCAGCTTGGTAACAGGGTGGGGACTAGCGGGAGTCGGTGAGCAGTTCTTC. Translated: CASSLVTGWGLAGVGEQFF.

This clone was seen just once. CDR3 protein: CASSYSTNGETQYF. The CDR3 coding sequence is TGTGCCAGCAGTTACTCGACCAACGGGGAGACCCAGTACTTC. The V gene is TRBV6-5, the J gene TRBJ2-5; no firm D call. The V and J ends lost 0 bases and 5 bases respectively, with 10 bases between them. CDR3 length: 14 residues. CDR1 and CDR2 from the germline V gene are MNHEY and SVGAGI.

This chain uses TRBV10-3 with TRBJ1-5, with TRBD1 identical over 7 bases. The CDR3 covers 14 residues. Germline CDR1 reads ENHRY; CDR2 reads SYGVKD. After removal of 5 bases from V and 4 bases from J, the junction contained 5 bases not matched to a gene. The CDR3 is CAISRDSPNQPQHF. CDR3 nucleotide sequence: TGTGCCATCAGTCGGGACAGCCCAAATCAGCCCCAGCATTTT.

The chain couples TRBV7-9 to TRBJ1-2; D uncertain. Looked up from germline, CDR1 is SEHNR and CDR2 is FQNEAQ (reference sequence). This CDR3 is 11 amino acids long. Trimming left V 6 bases short and J 5 bases short, with 7 bases between. CDR3 amino acids: CASSSNYGYTF. CDR3 nucleotide sequence: TGTGCCAGCAGTTCAAATTATGGCTACACCTTC.

The chain couples TRBV19 to TRBJ2-5, with 8 nucleotides matching TRBD2. The CDR3 has 15 residues. Germline assignment: CDR1 LNHDA and CDR2 SQIVND (reference sequence). Trimming at V came to 5 bases and at J to 7 bases, leaving 12 bases not matched to a gene. The CDR3 is CASSSPASGLPTQYF. CDR3 sequence (DNA): TGTGCCAGTAGTTCCCCCGCTAGCGGGCTCCCGACCCAGTACTTC.

This chain uses TRBV5-5 with TRBJ2-1; D gene ambiguous. Germline assignment: CDR1 SGHKS and CDR2 YYEKEE (reference sequence). The CDR3 loop spans 15 amino acids. Between the trimmed V and J ends, which lost 1 base and 4 bases, there was a span of 12 bases. The CDR3 is CASSLSGGQYNEQFF. CDR3 in DNA: TGTGCCAGCAGCTTGTCGGGTGGCCAGTACAATGAGCAGTTCTTC.

V gene TRBV2 combines with J gene TRBJ2-3; perhaps TRBD1 as D (6 bases). There are 12 residues in the CDR3. CDR1 is SNHLY and CDR2 is FYNNEI in the germline V gene. V lost 6 bases and J lost 4, with 8 bases in between. CDR3 coding DNA: TGTGCCAGCAGCAGGGGACCAGATACGCAGTATTTT. Residues: CASSRGPDTQYF.

For the CDR3, the DNA is TGTGCCAGCAGTTATGTTCAGGGGAACAATCAGCCCCAGCATTTT. This codes for CASSYVQGNNQPQHF. The V and J genes are TRBV6-6 and TRBJ1-5, with D maybe TRBD1 (6 bases). The V end was cut by 3 bases, the J end by 3 bases, with 12 bases between. The CDR3 runs to 15 residues. Germline values: CDR1 MNHNY, CDR2 SVGAGI (reference sequence).

The chain recombines TRBV28 with TRBJ1-3; D is perhaps TRBD1 (6 bases). Trimming stripped 2 bases from V and 4 bases from J, with 12 bases between. This CDR3 is built from 15 residues. Germline CDR1 reads MDHEN; CDR2 reads SYDVKM. CDR3 coding DNA: TGTGCCAGCAGTTTACGGGGGGCGCCAGGAAACACCATATATTTT. Translating gives CASSLRGAPGNTIYF.

This clone showed up just a few times. V is TRBV29-1 and J is TRBJ2-7; D gene uncertain. CDR1 and CDR2 from the germline V gene are SQVTM and ANQGSEA. The V end was cut by 4 bases, the J end by 3 bases, with 7 bases between. CDR3 length: 11 residues. This CDR3 reads CSVADFYEQYF. The CDR3 nucleotides read TGCAGCGTTGCTGACTTCTACGAGCAGTACTTC.

V and J are TRBV7-6 and TRBJ2-7, with 11 bases that match TRBD2. The junction had 14 bases not matched to a gene; V was cut back by 4 bases and J by 3 bases. Germline V lookup: CDR1 SGHVS, CDR2 FNYEAQ. The length of the CDR3 is 18 residues. CDR3: CASSSQPPRTSGFYEQYF. The CDR3 bases are TGTGCCAGCAGCTCACAGCCCCCCCGGACTAGCGGGTTCTACGAGCAGTACTTC.

CDR3 residues: CASSQEGFRAGATGELFF. CDR3 sequence (DNA): TGCGCCAGCAGCCAAGAGGGCTTTCGGGCAGGGGCCACCGGGGAGCTGTTTTTT. The chain recombines TRBV4-1 with TRBJ2-2; maybe TRBD1 (6 bases). The CDR3 spans 18 residues. CDR1 MGHRA and CDR2 YSYEKL come from the germline V gene. Trimming pared 0 bases from V and 4 bases from J, leaving 18 bases between.

This chain links TRBV9 with TRBJ2-1, with 9 bases aligning to TRBD2. Trimming removed 0 bases from V and 7 bases from J; junction bases left unmatched: 5. This CDR3 is 15 amino acids long. CDR1 is SGDLS, CDR2 YYNGEE, per germline. Here the CDR3 reads CASSVASGTWNEQFF. CDR3 nucleotides: TGTGCCAGCAGCGTAGCTAGCGGGACGTGGAATGAGCAGTTCTTC.

The chain is built from TRBV5-1 and TRBJ1-3, with 7 bases identical to TRBD1. The CDR3 has 15 residues. V shed 2 bases, J shed 2 bases, and the junction held 4 bases outside the gene matches. Looked up from germline, CDR1 is SGHRS and CDR2 is YFSETQ. The DNA of the CDR3 is TGCGCCAGCAGCTTAGGGGGCGTCGCTGGAAACACCATATATTTT. It encodes CASSLGGVAGNTIYF. Using reference TRBV5-1 and TRBJ1-3 for the parts outside the CDR3, the full variable domain is KAGVTQTPRYLIKTRGQQVTLSCSPISGHRSVSWYQQTPGQGLQFLFEYFSETQRNKGNFPGRFSGRQFSNSRSEMNVSTLELGDSALYLCASSLGGVAGNTIYFGEGSWLTVV.

The chain employs TRBV9 and TRBJ2-3; 7 bases are shared with TRBD1. Germline loops: CDR1 SGDLS, CDR2 YYNGEE. The CDR3 runs 15 residues. V shed 4 bases, J shed 4 bases, and the junction held 9 bases outside the gene matches. Here the CDR3 reads CASSPQGVEADTQYF. The CDR3 DNA sequence: TGTGCCAGCAGCCCTCAGGGGGTTGAGGCAGATACGCAGTATTTT.